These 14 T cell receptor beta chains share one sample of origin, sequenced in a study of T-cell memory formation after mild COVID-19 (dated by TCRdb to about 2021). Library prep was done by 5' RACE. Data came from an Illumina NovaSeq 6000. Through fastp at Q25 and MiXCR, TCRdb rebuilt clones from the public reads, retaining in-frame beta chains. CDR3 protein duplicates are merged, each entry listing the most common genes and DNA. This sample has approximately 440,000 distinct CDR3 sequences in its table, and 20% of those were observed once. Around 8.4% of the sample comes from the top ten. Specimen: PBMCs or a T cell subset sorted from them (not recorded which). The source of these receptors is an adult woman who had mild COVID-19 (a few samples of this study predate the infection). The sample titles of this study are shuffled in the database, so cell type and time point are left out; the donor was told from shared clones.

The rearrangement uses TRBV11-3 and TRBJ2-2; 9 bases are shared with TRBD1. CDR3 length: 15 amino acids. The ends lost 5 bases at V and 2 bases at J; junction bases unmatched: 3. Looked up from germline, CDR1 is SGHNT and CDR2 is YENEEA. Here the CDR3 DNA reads TGTGCCAGCAGCCACACAGGGGGCAACACCGGGGAGCTGTTTTTT. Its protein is CASSHTGGNTGELFF.

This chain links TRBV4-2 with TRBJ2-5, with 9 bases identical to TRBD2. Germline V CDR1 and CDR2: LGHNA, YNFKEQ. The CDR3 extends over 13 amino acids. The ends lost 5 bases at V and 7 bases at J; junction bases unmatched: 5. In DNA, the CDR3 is TGTGCCAGCAGCGAAGCGGGAGGAGGGACCCAGTACTTC. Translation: CASSEAGGGTQYF.

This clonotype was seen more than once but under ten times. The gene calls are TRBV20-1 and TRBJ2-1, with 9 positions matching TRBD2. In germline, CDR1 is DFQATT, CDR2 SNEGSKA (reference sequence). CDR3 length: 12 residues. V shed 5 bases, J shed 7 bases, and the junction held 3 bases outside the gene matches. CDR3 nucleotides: TGCAGTGCTCCTGGACTAGCGAATGAGCAGTTCTTC. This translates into CSAPGLANEQFF.

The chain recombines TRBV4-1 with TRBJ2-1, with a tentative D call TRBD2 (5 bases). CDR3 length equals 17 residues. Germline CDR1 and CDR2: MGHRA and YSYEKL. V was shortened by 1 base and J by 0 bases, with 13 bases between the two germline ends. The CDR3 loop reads CASSQVRSGSSYNEQFF. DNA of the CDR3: TGCGCCAGCAGCCAAGTGAGGTCGGGGAGCTCCTACAATGAGCAGTTCTTC.

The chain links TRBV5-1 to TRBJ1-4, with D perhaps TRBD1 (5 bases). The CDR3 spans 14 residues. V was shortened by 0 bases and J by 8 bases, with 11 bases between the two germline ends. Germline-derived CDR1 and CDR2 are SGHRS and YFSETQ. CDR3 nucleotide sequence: TGCGCCAGCAGCTTGGCCCAGGGCGGCGAAAAACTGTTTTTT. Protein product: CASSLAQGGEKLFF.

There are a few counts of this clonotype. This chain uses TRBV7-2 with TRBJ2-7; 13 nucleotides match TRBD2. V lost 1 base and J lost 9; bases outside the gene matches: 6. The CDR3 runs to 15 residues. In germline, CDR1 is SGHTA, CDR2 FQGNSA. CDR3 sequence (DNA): TGTGCCAGCAGCTTAGGGACTAGCGGGAGTCGTGTGCAGTACTTC. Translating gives CASSLGTSGSRVQYF.

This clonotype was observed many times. The CDR3 here is CASSYWASEEQYF. The DNA for the CDR3 is TGTGCCAGCAGCTATTGGGCCAGTGAGGAGCAGTACTTC. The genes are TRBV7-9 and TRBJ2-7; the D is unclear. Germline lookup yields CDR1 SEHNR and CDR2 FQNEAQ (reference sequence). Trimming cost V 4 bases and J 7 bases, with 14 bases left between them. This CDR3 has 13 amino acids.

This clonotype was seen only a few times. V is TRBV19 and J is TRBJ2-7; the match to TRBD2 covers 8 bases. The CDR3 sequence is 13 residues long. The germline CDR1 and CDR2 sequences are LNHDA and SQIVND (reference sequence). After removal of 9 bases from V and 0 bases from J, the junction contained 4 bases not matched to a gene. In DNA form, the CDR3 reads TGTGCCAGGGCGGGGGGCCCCTCCTACGAGCAGTACTTC. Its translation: CARAGGPSYEQYF.

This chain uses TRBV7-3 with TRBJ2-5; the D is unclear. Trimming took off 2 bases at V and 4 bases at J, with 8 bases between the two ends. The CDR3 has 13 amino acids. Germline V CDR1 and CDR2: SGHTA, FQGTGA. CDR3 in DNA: TGTGCCAGCAGCTTAGCCCTAGGAGAGACCCAGTACTTC. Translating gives CASSLALGETQYF.

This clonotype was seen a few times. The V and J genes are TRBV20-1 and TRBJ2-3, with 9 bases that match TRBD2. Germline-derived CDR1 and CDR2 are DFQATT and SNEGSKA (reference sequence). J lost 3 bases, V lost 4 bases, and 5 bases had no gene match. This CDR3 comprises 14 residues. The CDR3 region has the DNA TGCAGTGCTACTAGCGGGGCCTGGACAGATACGCAGTATTTT. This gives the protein CSATSGAWTDTQYF.

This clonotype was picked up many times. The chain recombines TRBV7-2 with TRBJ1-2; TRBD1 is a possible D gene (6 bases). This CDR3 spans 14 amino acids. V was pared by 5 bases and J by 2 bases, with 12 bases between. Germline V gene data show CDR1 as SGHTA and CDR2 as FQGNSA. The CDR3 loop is CASSLDSLNYGYTF. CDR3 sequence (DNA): TGTGCCAGCAGCCTGGACAGCCTGAACTATGGCTACACCTTC.

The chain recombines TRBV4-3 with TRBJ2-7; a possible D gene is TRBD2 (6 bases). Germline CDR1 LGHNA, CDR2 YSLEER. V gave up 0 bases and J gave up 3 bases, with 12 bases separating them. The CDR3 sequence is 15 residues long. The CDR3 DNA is TGCGCCAGCAGCCAAGATCGTGGAGGGTTCTACGAGCAGTACTTC. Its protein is CASSQDRGGFYEQYF.

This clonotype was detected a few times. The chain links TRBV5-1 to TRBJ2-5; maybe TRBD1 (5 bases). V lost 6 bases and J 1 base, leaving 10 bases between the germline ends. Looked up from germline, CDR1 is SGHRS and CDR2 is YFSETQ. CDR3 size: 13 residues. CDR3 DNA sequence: TGCGCCAGCAAGAAGGGGATCCAAGAGACCCAGTACTTC. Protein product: CASKKGIQETQYF.

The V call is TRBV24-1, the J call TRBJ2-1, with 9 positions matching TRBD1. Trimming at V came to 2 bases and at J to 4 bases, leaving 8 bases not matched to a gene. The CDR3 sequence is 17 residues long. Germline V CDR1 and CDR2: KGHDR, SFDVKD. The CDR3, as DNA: TGTGCCACCAGTGATTCTGGTGCCGGGACAGGGTACAATGAGCAGTTCTTC. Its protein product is CATSDSGAGTGYNEQFF.